The 5 T cell receptor beta chains in this list originate from one sample, sequenced in a study of metastatic and nonmetastatic thyroid tumors. Patients were all untreated before their thyroid surgery. TCRdb re-clonotyped the PCR reads via MiXCR. The profile shows fewer than 15,000 clones, about 29% of them singletons. The source material was tumor tissue. The receptors come from a male donor with papillary thyroid cancer or a benign thyroid nodule (not recorded which). Some clones in this sample may be carry-over from other donors' samples.

To note about this clone: A much larger clone sits a single nucleotide away, making a read error possible. The CDR3 nucleotides read TGTGCCAGCAGCTCCGCTCCGTGGCAGGGGTACAATGAGCAGTTCTTC. Amino acids: CASSSAPWQGYNEQFF. The chain joins TRBV7-6 to TRBJ2-1, with a possible D match to TRBD1 (6 bases). There are 16 residues in the CDR3. Germline-derived CDR1 and CDR2 are SGHVS and FNYEAQ. Between the trimmed V and J ends, which lost 4 bases and 4 bases, there was a span of 17 bases.

The table lists this clone with many counts. V is TRBV4-1 and J is TRBJ2-2, with 13 nucleotides matching TRBD2. V lost 1 base and J lost 5; bases outside the gene matches: 10. The germline V gene has CDR1 MGHRA and CDR2 YSYEKL. The CDR3 runs 19 residues. Here the CDR3 reads CASSQVPPGLAGSTGELFF. CDR3 sequence (DNA): TGCGCCAGCAGCCAAGTCCCCCCGGGACTAGCGGGGAGTACCGGGGAGCTGTTTTTT.

This clone has ten or more counts. The genes are TRBV7-3 and TRBJ2-6, with 8 bases that match TRBD2. The V gene end was trimmed by 5 bases and the J gene end by 2 bases; junction bases not matched to a gene: 11. This CDR3 contains 18 residues. Germline V gene sequence: CDR1 SGHTA, CDR2 FQGTGA. The DNA of the CDR3 is TGTGCCAGCAGCCTAGCCGGGACTAGTTCGACTGGGGCCAACGTCCTGACTTTC. It yields the protein CASSLAGTSSTGANVLTF.

Remarks on this clone: One end of the junction varies from germline; a read error may be responsible. This chain uses TRBV25-1 with TRBJ2-7, with a tentative D call TRBD1 (6 bases). Per germline, CDR1 MGHDK and CDR2 SYGVNS. This CDR3 has 17 amino acids. The CDR3 nucleotides are TGTGCCAGCACGGCCGATTGGGGCAGGGGTCCATCCTACGAGCCGTACTTC. This encodes CASTADWGRGPSYEPYF.

This clone was picked up many times. This rearrangement joins TRBV5-1 to TRBJ2-5; D remains ambiguous. The CDR3 has 11 residues. Germline V gene sequence: CDR1 SGHRS, CDR2 YFSETQ. V shed 4 bases and J shed 5 bases, with 6 bases lying between them. The CDR3 DNA reads as TGCGCCAGCAGCCGCCAGGAGACCCAGTACTTC. This codes for CASSRQETQYF.